This T cell receptor beta chain was recovered during a study of graft-versus-host responses after intestinal transplantation. Study in general: Anti-thymocyte globulin induction was given to all recipients, followed by tacrolimus and steroids for around 3 years.

On this clone itself: Its antigen is not identified.

Assay used: immunoSEQ multiplex PCR; TCRdb lists only in-frame clones, some missing. The sample holds about 93,000 clones, 82% seen once. Findings and caveats of the study: Some GvH clones appeared in ileal mucosa or blood before recipient bone marrow.

The TCR originated in a human donor who received an intestinal transplant. This material consisted of unstimulated CD4+ T cells sorted from spleen or lymph node cells, taken before intestinal transplant.

The CDR3 sequence is CASSYRTGSSPLHF. CDR3 DNA sequence: TGTGCCAGCAGTTACAGGACAGGGAGTTCACCCCTCCACTTT. The chain is built from TRBV27 and TRBJ1-6, with 8 bases that match TRBD1. V lost 4 bases, J lost 9 bases, and 5 bases stayed unmatched. In germline, CDR1 is MNHEY, CDR2 SMNVEV (reference sequence). CDR3 length equals 14 residues.